This T cell receptor (beta chain) was sequenced during a study of cytomegalovirus exposure and HLA in healthy donors. 13 Jbeta primers and 60 Vbeta primers were used for the PCR. Here immunoSEQ multiplex PCR was the method, and the copy in TCRdb shows in-frame clones only, minus some. The table records roughly 130,000 clones, around 78% of them present only once. The CDR3 is 16 residues long. CDR1 is SGHTS, CDR2 YDEGEE, per germline. The ends were cut back, 0 bases at V and 2 bases at J, with 12 bases in the middle. This clonotype originated in a woman aged 50 to 60 in good health and CMV-seronegative. The V and J genes are TRBV5-8 and TRBJ1-5; D ambiguous. Sequencing used PBMCs. DNA of the CDR3: TGTGCCAGCAGCTTGGGAGGGCAAACGGGCAATCAGCCCCAGCATTTT. Translated: CASSLGGQTGNQPQHF.